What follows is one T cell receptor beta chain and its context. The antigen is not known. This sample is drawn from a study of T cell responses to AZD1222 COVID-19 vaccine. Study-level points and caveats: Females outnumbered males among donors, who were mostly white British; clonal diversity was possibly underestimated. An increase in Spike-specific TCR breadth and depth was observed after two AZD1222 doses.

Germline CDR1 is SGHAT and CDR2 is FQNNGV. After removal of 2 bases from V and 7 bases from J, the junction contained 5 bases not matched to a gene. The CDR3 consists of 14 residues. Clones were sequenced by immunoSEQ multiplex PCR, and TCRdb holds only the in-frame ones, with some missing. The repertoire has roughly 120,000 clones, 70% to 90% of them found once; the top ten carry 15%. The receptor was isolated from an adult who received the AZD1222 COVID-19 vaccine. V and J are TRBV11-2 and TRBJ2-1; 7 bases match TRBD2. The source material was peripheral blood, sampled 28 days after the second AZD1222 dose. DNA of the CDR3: TGTGCCAGCAGCTTATTTATCGGGGGGAATGAGCAGTTCTTC. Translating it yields CASSLFIGGNEQFF.